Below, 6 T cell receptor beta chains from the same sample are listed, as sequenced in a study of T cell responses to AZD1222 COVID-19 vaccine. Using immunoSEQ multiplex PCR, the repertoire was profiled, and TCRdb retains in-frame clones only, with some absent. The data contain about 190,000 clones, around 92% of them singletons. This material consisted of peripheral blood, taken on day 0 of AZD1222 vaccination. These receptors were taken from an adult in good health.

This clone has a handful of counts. This CDR3 is CASSERPGQGLQPQHF. CDR3 in DNA: TGTGCCAGCAGCGAACGACCGGGACAGGGGCTCCAGCCCCAGCATTTT. This chain links TRBV4-2 with TRBJ1-5; 10 positions agree with TRBD1. V gave up 5 bases and J gave up 7 bases; unmatched junction bases: 11. The germline CDR1 and CDR2 sequences are LGHNA and YNFKEQ. This CDR3 spans 16 amino acids.

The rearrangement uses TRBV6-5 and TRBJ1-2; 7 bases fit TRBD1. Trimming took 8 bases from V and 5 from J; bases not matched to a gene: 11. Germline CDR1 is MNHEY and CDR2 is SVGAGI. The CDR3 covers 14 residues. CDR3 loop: CASALRDREYGYTF. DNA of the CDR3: TGTGCCAGCGCCCTCCGGGACAGAGAATATGGCTACACCTTC.

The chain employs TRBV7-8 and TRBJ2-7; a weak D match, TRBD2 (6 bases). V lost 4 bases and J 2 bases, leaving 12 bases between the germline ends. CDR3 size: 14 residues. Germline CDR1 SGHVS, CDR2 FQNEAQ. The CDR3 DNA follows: TGTGCCAGCAGCTGGACTACTACAACCTACGAGCAGTACTTC. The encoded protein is CASSWTTTTYEQYF.

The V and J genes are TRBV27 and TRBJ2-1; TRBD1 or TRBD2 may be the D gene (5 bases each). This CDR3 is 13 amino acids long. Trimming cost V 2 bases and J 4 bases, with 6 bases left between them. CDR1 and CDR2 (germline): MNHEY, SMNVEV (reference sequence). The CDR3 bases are TGTGCCAGCAGTTTAGAGGGGTACAATGAGCAGTTCTTC. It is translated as CASSLEGYNEQFF.

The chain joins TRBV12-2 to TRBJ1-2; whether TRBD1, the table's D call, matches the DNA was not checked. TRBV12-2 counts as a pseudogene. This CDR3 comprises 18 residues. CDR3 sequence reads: CASRSLLTRGKGNYGYTF. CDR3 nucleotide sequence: TGTGCAAGTCGCTCCCTTCTGACCAGGGGAAAAGGTAACTATGGCTACACCTTC.

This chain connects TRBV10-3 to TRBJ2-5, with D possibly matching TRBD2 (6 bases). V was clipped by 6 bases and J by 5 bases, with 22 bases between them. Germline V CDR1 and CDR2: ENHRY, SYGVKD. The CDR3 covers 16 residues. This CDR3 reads CAISDRVSGTGETQYF. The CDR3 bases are TGTGCCATCAGCGACCGAGTTAGCGGAACGGGGGAGACCCAGTACTTC.